These 16 T cell receptor beta chains were all obtained from the same sample, sequenced in a study of blood T cell repertoires in COVID-19. Clones were sequenced by immunoSEQ multiplex PCR, and TCRdb holds only the in-frame ones, with some missing. The data show approximately 270,000 clones, under 90% seen once. Sequenced sample: PBMCs or T cells enriched from blood (not recorded which). These receptors were obtained from a woman aged 60-75 years who had recovered from COVID-19.

V gene TRBV10-1 combines with J gene TRBJ2-7; 8 bases are shared with TRBD2. The CDR3 runs to 15 residues. Trimming cost V 3 bases and J 0 bases; bases outside gene matches: 4. Germline lookup yields CDR1 WNHNN and CDR2 SYGVQD (reference sequence). The CDR3 sequence is CASSDLSGSSYEQYF. CDR3 DNA sequence: TGCGCCAGCAGTGATCTGAGCGGGAGCTCCTACGAGCAGTACTTC.

The V call is TRBV28, the J call TRBJ1-4, with D hard to call. Trimming shortened V by 4 bases and J by 14 bases, and 14 bases separated the two germline ends. Germline loops: CDR1 MDHEN, CDR2 SYDVKM. This CDR3 comprises 12 residues. The CDR3 reads CASSYPLGTLFF. The CDR3, as DNA: TGTGCCAGCAGTTACCCCCTTGGCACGCTGTTTTTT.

This rearrangement joins TRBV5-4 to TRBJ1-1; 7 nucleotides agree with TRBD1. Unmatched junction bases numbered 6, after V lost 7 bases and J lost 0 bases. Per the germline V gene, CDR1 is SGHNT and CDR2 is YYREEE (reference sequence). This CDR3 spans 14 amino acids. CDR3 region: CASGTGVVNTEAFF. The CDR3, as DNA: TGTGCCAGCGGAACAGGGGTGGTGAACACTGAAGCTTTCTTT.

The chain links TRBV19 to TRBJ2-6; D may be TRBD1 (6 bases). Trimming pared 3 bases from V and 2 bases from J, leaving 8 bases between. This CDR3 has 15 residues. Looked up from germline, CDR1 is LNHDA and CDR2 is SQIVND (reference sequence). This CDR3 reads CASSMNRAGANVLTF. CDR3 DNA: TGTGCCAGTAGTATGAACAGGGCTGGGGCCAACGTCCTGACTTTC.

The chain links TRBV30 to TRBJ2-3, with 7 positions matching TRBD2. The CDR3 has 13 residues. Germline-derived CDR1 and CDR2 are GTSNPN and SVGIG (reference sequence). V shed 8 bases, J shed 6 bases, and the junction held 11 bases outside the gene matches. The CDR3 protein is CAAAGRGVDTQYF. In DNA form, the CDR3 reads TGTGCCGCGGCGGGGAGGGGTGTGGATACGCAGTATTTT.

Details on this clone: At one end, the junction sequence differs from germline, possibly due to a read error. The V and J genes are TRBV29-1 and TRBJ2-2, with D perhaps TRBD2 (6 bases). This CDR3 contains 14 residues. Germline CDR1 reads SQVTM; CDR2 reads ANQGSEA. CDR3 protein: CSVEASPGGGELFF. CDR3 nucleotides: TGCAGCGTGGAAGCTAGCCCCGGGGGCGGGGAGCTGTTTTTT.

CDR3 sequence (DNA): TGTGCCAGCAGTTTATACGGACAGGGTGCTGGAAACACCATATATTTT. Protein product: CASSLYGQGAGNTIYF. This rearrangement joins TRBV28 to TRBJ1-3, with 8 bases matching TRBD1. Germline V gives CDR1 MDHEN, CDR2 SYDVKM. CDR3 length equals 16 residues. V dropped 1 base and J dropped 2; count of bases not matched to a gene: 4.

The rearrangement uses TRBV2 and TRBJ2-7, with D tentatively TRBD2 (6 bases). Per the germline V gene, CDR1 is SNHLY and CDR2 is FYNNEI. V lost 6 bases to trimming and J lost 3 bases, with 12 bases between them. The CDR3 covers 13 residues. The CDR3 DNA is TGTGCCAGCAGCCTAGCGACAAACTACGAGCAGTACTTC. Translated, it gives CASSLATNYEQYF.

This clone was counted only a few times. This rearrangement joins TRBV9 to TRBJ2-2; D may be TRBD2 (6 bases). The length of the CDR3 is 18 residues. Germline V gene sequence: CDR1 SGDLS, CDR2 YYNGEE. V lost 0 bases and J lost 4, with 19 bases in between. CDR3 protein: CASSVERGDGTFTGELFF. CDR3 DNA: TGTGCCAGCAGCGTAGAGCGAGGGGACGGGACTTTCACCGGGGAGCTGTTTTTT.

V usage is TRBV19 and J usage is TRBJ1-3; 8 nucleotides align to TRBD1. Germline V gene sequence: CDR1 LNHDA, CDR2 SQIVND (reference sequence). The CDR3 sequence is 12 residues long. The ends lost 11 bases at V and 3 bases at J; junction bases unmatched: 3. DNA of the CDR3: TGTGCCTCCGGGACAGGTGGAAACACCATATATTTT. Protein: CASGTGGNTIYF.

V gene TRBV5-1 combines with J gene TRBJ1-6; D gene uncertain. Trimming shortened V by 0 bases and J by 9 bases, and 10 bases separated the two germline ends. The CDR3 loop spans 14 amino acids. Germline-derived CDR1 and CDR2 are SGHRS and YFSETQ. As DNA, the CDR3 is TGCGCCAGCAGCTTGGCTGGCAGTCCTTCACCCCTCCACTTT. Translated: CASSLAGSPSPLHF.

The V and J genes are TRBV28 and TRBJ1-2; perhaps TRBD1 as D (5 bases). This CDR3 comprises 13 residues. Germline lookup yields CDR1 MDHEN and CDR2 SYDVKM. Trimming pared 10 bases from V and 8 bases from J, leaving 20 bases between. CDR3 protein: CAINTLQTAGYTF. CDR3 in DNA: TGTGCCATCAATACCCTCCAGACAGCGGGCTACACCTTC.

This clone was picked up one time. The rearrangement uses TRBV5-1 and TRBJ2-1; unclear D gene. The CDR3 has 13 residues. Germline V gene lookup returns CDR1 SGHRS and CDR2 YFSETQ. Trimming pared 4 bases from V and 4 bases from J, leaving 9 bases between. DNA of the CDR3: TGCGCCAGCAGCATCCCCCTGTACAATGAGCAGTTCTTC. Translating gives CASSIPLYNEQFF.

V gene TRBV6-5 combines with J gene TRBJ2-5, with 8 positions matching TRBD1. Germline CDR1 and CDR2: MNHEY and SVGAGI. V was pared by 10 bases and J by 5 bases, with 12 bases of the junction left unmatched. The CDR3 runs 14 residues. The CDR3 region has the DNA TGTGCCACCAAAAGCGACAGGGGCTTGGAGACCCAGTACTTC. Translation gives CATKSDRGLETQYF.

J is TRBJ2-5 and V is TRBV9; 7 positions match TRBD1. Trimming took 1 base from V and 3 from J; bases not matched to a gene: 6. The CDR3 is made up of 15 amino acids. Germline V lookup: CDR1 SGDLS, CDR2 YYNGEE. The chain's CDR3 is CASSVSGTAEETQYF. CDR3 bases: TGTGCCAGCAGCGTATCGGGGACAGCGGAAGAGACCCAGTACTTC.

The chain is built from TRBV7-3 and TRBJ2-5; 8 positions match TRBD2. Germline V gene sequence: CDR1 SGHTA, CDR2 FQGTGA. The length of the CDR3 is 14 residues. V dropped 8 bases and J dropped 5; count of bases not matched to a gene: 10. CDR3 DNA sequence: TGTGCCAGCTCTCGCGGGGGGCCCATCGAGACCCAGTACTTC. Its protein is CASSRGGPIETQYF.